These 5 T cell receptor beta chains came from one sample sequenced in a study of T-cell reconstitution after alpha-beta-depleted transplantation in children. Researchers prepared the TCRbeta library using unique molecular identifiers, the study reports. TCRdb called the PCR reads again in MiXCR, with one record for every CDR3 protein. The profile covers roughly 490,000 distinct CDR3 sequences, with about an eighth appearing a single time and about 14% taken by the ten largest. The sample was PBMCs, mostly from graft donor cells, taken 180 days after TCRalphabeta/CD19-depleted stem cell transplant. The receptors derive from a female patient aged 2-15 years who had a stem cell transplant for aplastic anemia, so the T cells may come from the graft donor.

In its sample, this clonotype was seen a few times. This CDR3 is CASSLGTERGPNIQYF. Here the CDR3 DNA reads TGTGCCAGTAGTCTGGGGACAGAGCGGGGACCAAACATTCAGTACTTC. The chain combines TRBV19 with TRBJ2-4; either TRBD1 or TRBD2 may fit D (7 bases each). CDR1 is LNHDA, CDR2 SQIVND, per germline (reference sequence). V dropped 5 bases and J dropped 6 bases, with 20 bases sitting between them. The CDR3 extends over 16 amino acids.

This clonotype was seen more than once but under ten times. The chain is built from TRBV24-1 and TRBJ2-7; perhaps TRBD2 as D (6 bases). The germline V gene encodes CDR1 KGHDR and CDR2 SFDVKD. The CDR3 consists of 16 residues. Deletions cut 5 bases from V and 0 bases from J, with 16 bases between. CDR3 sequence: CATSVARGRSSYEQYV. CDR3 DNA: TGTGCCACCAGTGTAGCTCGAGGGAGGAGCTCCTACGAGCAGTACGTC.

This clonotype was counted many times. The chain links TRBV29-1 to TRBJ2-1; 8 bases fit TRBD2. V was clipped by 0 bases and J by 7 bases; unmatched bases: 14. The germline gives CDR1 SQVTM, CDR2 ANQGSEA. The CDR3 length is 17 residues. CDR3 bases: TGCAGCGTTGAAGATCCGGGAGGGATCGGTTTTCTGAATGAGCAGTTCTTC. As protein: CSVEDPGGIGFLNEQFF.

CDR3 coding DNA: TGCGCCAGCAAGTGGGGTAACTCGGGACTAGCGGGAGCGGCGGAGACCCAGTACTTC. Encoded protein: CASKWGNSGLAGAAETQYF. The chain links TRBV5-1 to TRBJ2-5; the match to TRBD2 covers 14 bases. Germline assignment: CDR1 SGHRS and CDR2 YFSETQ. J gave up 5 bases and V 6 bases, and 18 bases lay outside the gene matches. This CDR3 spans 19 amino acids.

The chain has TRBV12-3 or TRBV12-4 and TRBJ2-5; TRBD1 agrees at 8 bases. V was clipped by 2 bases and J by 3 bases; unmatched bases: 17. This CDR3 has 19 amino acids. CDR3 region: CASSLTILLQDRAKETQYF. The CDR3 DNA follows: TGTGCCAGCAGTTTAACGATCCTACTACAGGACAGGGCGAAAGAGACCCAGTACTTC.